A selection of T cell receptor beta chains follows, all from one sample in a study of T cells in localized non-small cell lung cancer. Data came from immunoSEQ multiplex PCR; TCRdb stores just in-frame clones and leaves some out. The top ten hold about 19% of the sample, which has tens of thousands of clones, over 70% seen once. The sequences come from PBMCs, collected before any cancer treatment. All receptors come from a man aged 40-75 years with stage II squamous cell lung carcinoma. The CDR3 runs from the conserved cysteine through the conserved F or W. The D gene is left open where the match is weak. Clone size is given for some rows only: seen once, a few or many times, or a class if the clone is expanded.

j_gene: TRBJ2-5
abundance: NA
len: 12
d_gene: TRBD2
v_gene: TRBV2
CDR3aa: CASAGGVETQYF
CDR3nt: TGTGCCAGCGCGGGGGGGGTAGAGACCCAGTACTTC

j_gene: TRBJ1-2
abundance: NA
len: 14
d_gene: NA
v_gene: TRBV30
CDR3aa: CAWSAERGRVGYTF
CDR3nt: TGTGCCTGGAGTGCCGAGAGGGGTCGAGTGGGCTACACCTTC

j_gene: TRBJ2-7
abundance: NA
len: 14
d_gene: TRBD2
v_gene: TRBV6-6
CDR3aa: CASNRGGSTYEQYF
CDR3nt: TGTGCCAGCAACCGCGGGGGGAGTACCTACGAGCAGTACTTC

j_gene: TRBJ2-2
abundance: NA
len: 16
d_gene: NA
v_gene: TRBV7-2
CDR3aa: CASSYQPGGHTGELFF
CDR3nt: TGTGCCAGCAGCTACCAGCCTGGGGGGCACACCGGGGAGCTGTTTTTT

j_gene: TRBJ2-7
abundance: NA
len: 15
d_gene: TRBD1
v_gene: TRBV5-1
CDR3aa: CASKSGTGGGDEQYF
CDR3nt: TGCGCCAGCAAGTCCGGGACAGGGGGCGGCGACGAGCAGTACTTC

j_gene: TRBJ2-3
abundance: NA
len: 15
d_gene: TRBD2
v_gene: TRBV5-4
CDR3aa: CASSFTSGFTDTQYF
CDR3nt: TGTGCCAGCAGCTTCACTAGCGGATTCACAGATACGCAGTATTTT

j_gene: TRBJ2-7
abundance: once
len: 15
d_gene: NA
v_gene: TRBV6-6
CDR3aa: CASSPKGDFSYEQYF
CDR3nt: TGTGCCAGCAGTCCCAAGGGGGACTTCTCCTACGAGCAGTACTTC

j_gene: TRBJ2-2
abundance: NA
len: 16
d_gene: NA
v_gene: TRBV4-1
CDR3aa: CASSKGGQGATGELFF
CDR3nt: TGCGCCAGCAGCAAGGGTGGGCAAGGCGCGACCGGGGAGCTGTTTTTT

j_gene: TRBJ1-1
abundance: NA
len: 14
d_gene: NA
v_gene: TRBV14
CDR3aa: CASSQAGMNTEAFF
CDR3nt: TGTGCCAGCAGCCAAGCGGGCATGAACACTGAAGCTTTCTTT

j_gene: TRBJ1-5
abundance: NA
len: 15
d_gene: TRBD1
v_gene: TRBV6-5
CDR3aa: CASSSDRARNQPQHF
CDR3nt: TGTGCCAGCAGCTCCGACAGGGCGCGCAATCAGCCCCAGCATTTT

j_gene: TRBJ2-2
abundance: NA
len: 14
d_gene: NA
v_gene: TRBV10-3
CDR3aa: CAISENGNTGELFF
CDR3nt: TGTGCCATCAGTGAGAACGGTAACACCGGGGAGCTGTTTTTT

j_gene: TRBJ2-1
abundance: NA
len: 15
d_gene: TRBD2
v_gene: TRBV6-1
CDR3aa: CASSTTGTSGHEQFF
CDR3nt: TGTGCCAGCAGTACTACCGGGACTAGCGGCCACGAGCAGTTCTTC

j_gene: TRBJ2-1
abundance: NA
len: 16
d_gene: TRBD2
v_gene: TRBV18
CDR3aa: CASSGLAAGDYNEQFF
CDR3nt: TGTGCCAGCTCAGGACTGGCGGCGGGGGATTACAATGAGCAGTTCTTC

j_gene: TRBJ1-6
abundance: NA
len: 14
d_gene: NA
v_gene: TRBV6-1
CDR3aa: CASSPSRNNSPLHF
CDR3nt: TGTGCCAGCAGCCCTTCGAGGAATAATTCACCCCTCCACTTT

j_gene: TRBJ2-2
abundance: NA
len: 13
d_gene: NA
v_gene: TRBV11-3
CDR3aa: CASSLKSTGELFF
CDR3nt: TGTGCCAGCAGCTTAAAGTCCACCGGGGAGCTGTTTTTT

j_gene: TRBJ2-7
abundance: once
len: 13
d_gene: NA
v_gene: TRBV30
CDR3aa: CAWSATSGDEQYF
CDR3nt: TGTGCCTGGAGTGCCACATCTGGGGACGAGCAGTACTTC

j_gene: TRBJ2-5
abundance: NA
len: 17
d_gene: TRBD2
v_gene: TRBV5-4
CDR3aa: CASSLGTSGPIQETQYF
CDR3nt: TGTGCCAGCAGCCTCGGGACTAGCGGACCTATCCAAGAGACCCAGTACTTC

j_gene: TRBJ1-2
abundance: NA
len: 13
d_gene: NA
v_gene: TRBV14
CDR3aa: CASSVAPNYGYTF
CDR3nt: TGTGCCAGCAGTGTCGCCCCTAACTATGGCTACACCTTC

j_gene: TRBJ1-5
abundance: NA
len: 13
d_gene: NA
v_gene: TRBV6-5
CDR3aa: CASSEGGRQPQHF
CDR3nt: TGTGCCAGCAGTGAAGGGGGGAGGCAGCCCCAGCATTTT

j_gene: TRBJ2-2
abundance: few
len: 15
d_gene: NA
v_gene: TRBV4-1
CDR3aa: CASSQEAANTGELFF
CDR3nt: TGCGCCAGCAGCCAAGAGGCAGCGAACACCGGGGAGCTGTTTTTT

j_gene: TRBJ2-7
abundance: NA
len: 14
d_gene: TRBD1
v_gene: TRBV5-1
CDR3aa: CASSFGTGMDEQYF
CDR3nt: TGCGCCAGCAGTTTTGGGACAGGGATGGACGAGCAGTACTTC

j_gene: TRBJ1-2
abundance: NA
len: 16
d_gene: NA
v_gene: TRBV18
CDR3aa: CASSPPSLGANYGYTF
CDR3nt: TGTGCCAGCTCACCTCCTTCCTTGGGGGCTAACTATGGCTACACCTTC

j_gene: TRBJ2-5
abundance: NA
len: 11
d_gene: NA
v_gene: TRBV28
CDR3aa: CASSSPGAQYF
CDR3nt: TGTGCCAGCAGTTCCCCCGGGGCCCAGTACTTC

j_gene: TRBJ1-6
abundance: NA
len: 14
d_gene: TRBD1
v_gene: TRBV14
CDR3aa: CASSRRTGVSPLHF
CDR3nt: TGTGCCAGCAGCCGCAGGACAGGGGTTTCACCCCTCCACTTT

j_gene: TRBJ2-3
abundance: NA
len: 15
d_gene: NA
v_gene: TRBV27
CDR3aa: CASSLRGTIQDTQYF
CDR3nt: TGTGCCAGCAGTTTGAGAGGGACGATACAAGATACGCAGTATTTT

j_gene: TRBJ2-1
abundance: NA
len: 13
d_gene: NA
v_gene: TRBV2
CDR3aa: CASSEAHNNEQFF
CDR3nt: TGTGCCAGCAGTGAAGCACATAACAATGAGCAGTTCTTC

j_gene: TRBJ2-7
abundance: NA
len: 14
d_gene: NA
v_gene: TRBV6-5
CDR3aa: CASTRMGALGEQYF
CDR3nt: TGTGCCAGCACCCGAATGGGGGCCTTGGGGGAGCAGTACTTC

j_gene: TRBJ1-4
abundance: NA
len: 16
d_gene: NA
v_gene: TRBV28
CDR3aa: CASSSSSQGYGEKLFF
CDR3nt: TGTGCCAGCAGTTCCAGCTCGCAGGGGTACGGTGAAAAACTGTTTTTT

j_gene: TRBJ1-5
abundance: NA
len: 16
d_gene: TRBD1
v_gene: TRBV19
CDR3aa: CASSWGDRGPGQPQHF
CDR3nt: TGTGCCAGTAGTTGGGGGGACAGGGGGCCCGGTCAGCCCCAGCATTTT

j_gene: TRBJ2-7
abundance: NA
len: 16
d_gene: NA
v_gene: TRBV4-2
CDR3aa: CASSQAMVSTSYEQYF
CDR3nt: TGTGCCAGCAGCCAAGCAATGGTCTCGACCTCCTACGAGCAGTACTTC

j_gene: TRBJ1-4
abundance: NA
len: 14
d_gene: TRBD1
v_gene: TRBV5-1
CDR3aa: CASSFGQGAEKLFF
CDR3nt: TGCGCCAGCAGCTTCGGACAGGGGGCTGAAAAACTGTTTTTT

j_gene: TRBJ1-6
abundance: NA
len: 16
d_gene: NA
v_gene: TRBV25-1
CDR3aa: CASSEWDGSYNSPLHF
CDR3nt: TGTGCCAGCAGTGAATGGGATGGCTCCTATAATTCACCCCTCCACTTT

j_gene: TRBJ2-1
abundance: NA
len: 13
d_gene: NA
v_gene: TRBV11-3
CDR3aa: CASSRGGDTEQFF
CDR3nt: TGTGCCAGCAGCCGCGGGGGCGACACGGAGCAGTTCTTC

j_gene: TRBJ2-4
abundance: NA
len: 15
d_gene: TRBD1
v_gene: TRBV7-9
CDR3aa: CASSTPGTGGGIQYF
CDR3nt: TGTGCCAGCTCTACCCCCGGGACAGGGGGGGGCATTCAGTACTTC

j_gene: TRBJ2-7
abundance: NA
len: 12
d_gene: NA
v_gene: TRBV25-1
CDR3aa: CASWGSSYEQYF
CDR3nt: TGTGCCAGCTGGGGGTCCTCCTACGAGCAGTACTTC

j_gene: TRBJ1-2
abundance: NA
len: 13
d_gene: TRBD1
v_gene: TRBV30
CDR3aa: CAWVPGGVDGYTF
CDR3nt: TGTGCCTGGGTCCCAGGGGGTGTTGATGGCTACACCTTC

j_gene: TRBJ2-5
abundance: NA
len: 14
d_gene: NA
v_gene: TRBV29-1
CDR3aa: CSVDLPNSPETQYF
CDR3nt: TGCAGCGTTGACCTTCCCAATAGTCCCGAGACCCAGTACTTC

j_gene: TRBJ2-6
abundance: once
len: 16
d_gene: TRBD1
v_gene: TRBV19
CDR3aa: CASRGQGSSGANVLTF
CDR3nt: TGTGCCAGTAGAGGACAGGGGAGCTCTGGGGCCAACGTCCTGACTTTC

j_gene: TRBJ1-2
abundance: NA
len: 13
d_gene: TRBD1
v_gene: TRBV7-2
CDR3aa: CASSSWTGDGYTF
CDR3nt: TGTGCCAGCAGCTCCTGGACAGGGGACGGCTACACCTTC

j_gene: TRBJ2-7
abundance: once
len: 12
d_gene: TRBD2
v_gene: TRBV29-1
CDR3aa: CSVAAGGLEQYF
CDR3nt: TGCAGCGTTGCAGCGGGGGGCCTCGAGCAGTACTTC

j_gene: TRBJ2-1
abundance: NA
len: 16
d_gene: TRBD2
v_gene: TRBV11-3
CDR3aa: CASSPVAAGTSPQQFF
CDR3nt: TGTGCCAGCAGCCCAGTGGCGGCCGGGACTAGTCCCCAGCAGTTCTTC